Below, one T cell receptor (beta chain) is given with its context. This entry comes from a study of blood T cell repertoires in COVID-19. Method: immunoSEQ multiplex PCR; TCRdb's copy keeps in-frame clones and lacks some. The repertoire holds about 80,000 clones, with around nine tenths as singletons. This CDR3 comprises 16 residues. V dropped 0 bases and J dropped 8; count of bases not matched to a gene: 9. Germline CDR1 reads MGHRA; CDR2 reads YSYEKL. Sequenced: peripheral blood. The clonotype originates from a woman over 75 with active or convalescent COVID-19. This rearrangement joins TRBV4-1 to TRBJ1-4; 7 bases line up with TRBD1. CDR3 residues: CASSQDSGTDTEKLFF. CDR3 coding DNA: TGCGCCAGCAGCCAAGACTCCGGGACAGATACGGAAAAACTGTTTTTT.